A selection of T cell receptor beta chains follows, all from one sample in a study of OX40 agonist ivuxolimab in advanced cancers. Sequencing used immunoSEQ multiplex PCR; TCRdb keeps in-frame clones, though not all of them. The repertoire holds approximately 44,000 clones, with 91% as singletons. The sequencing here drew on CD4+ or CD8+ T cells sorted from blood, taken in a trial of the OX40 agonist ivuxolimab. The source of these receptors is an adult with an advanced solid tumor such as melanoma, head and neck, liver or kidney cancer. The CDR3 runs from the conserved cysteine through the conserved F or W. The D gene is left open where the match is weak.

J,D,V,length,CDR3
TRBJ2-3,NA,TRBV5-1,12,CASSLGEALQYF
TRBJ2-7,NA,TRBV11-2,15,CASSLFWGPEYEQYF
TRBJ1-5,TRBD1,TRBV5-8,15,CASNPRAGGHQPQHF
TRBJ1-2,TRBD1,TRBV9,13,CASSDRGRDGYTF
TRBJ2-7,NA,TRBV5-6,13,CASSLPSSYEQYF
TRBJ1-4,NA,TRBV13,14,CASSAHRENEKLFF
TRBJ2-1,NA,TRBV7-2,15,CASSLGAMNYNEQFF
TRBJ2-1,TRBD2,TRBV2,17,CASSEWGTSGSSDEQFF
TRBJ2-4,TRBD2,TRBV28,18,CASSFTSGRAVAKNIQYF
TRBJ2-1,TRBD2,TRBV13,16,CASSLAGGFSYNEQFF
TRBJ1-1,TRBD1,TRBV11-2,16,CASSLDRTGGNTEAFF
TRBJ2-1,TRBD2,TRBV19,16,CASSLTGTSGSNEQFF
TRBJ1-5,NA,TRBV7-9,12,CASSLGGSPQHF
TRBJ2-2,NA,TRBV5-6,16,CASSTGVQGGAGELFF
TRBJ2-5,NA,TRBV12-1,11,CAGLRARPHYF
TRBJ1-5,TRBD1,TRBV19,15,CASSNTGGPHQPQHF
TRBJ1-2,NA,TRBV14,16,CASSQPRGGPLGGYTF
TRBJ2-7,NA,TRBV4-1,17,CASSRVTGQPHSYEQYF
TRBJ2-2,NA,TRBV27,12,CASSLATGELFF
TRBJ1-1,NA,TRBV27,13,CASSGNLNTEAFF
TRBJ2-7,TRBD2,TRBV4-1,18,CASSQEGTSGLASYEQYF
TRBJ2-7,NA,TRBV9,13,CASSVNFGGEQYF
TRBJ2-5,NA,TRBV4-1,13,CASSQAGLETQYF
TRBJ2-1,NA,TRBV7-3,14,CASSSGRGQNEQFF
TRBJ1-1,TRBD1,TRBV4-1,14,CASSHYRGNTEAFF
TRBJ2-1,TRBD1,TRBV7-6,18,CASSLRTGHTPTYNEQFF
TRBJ2-7,NA,TRBV29-1,11,CSVEIRGEQYF